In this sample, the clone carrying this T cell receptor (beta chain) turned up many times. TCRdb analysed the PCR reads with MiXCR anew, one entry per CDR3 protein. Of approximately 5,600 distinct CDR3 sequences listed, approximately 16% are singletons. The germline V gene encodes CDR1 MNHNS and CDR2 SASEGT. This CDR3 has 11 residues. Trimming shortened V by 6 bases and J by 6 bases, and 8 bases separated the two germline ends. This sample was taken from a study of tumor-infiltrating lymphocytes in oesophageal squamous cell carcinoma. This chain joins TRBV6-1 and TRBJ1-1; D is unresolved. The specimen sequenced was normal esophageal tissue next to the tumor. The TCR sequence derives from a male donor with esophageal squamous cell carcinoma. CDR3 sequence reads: CASSTGAEAFF. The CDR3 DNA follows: TGTGCCAGCAGCACGGGCGCTGAAGCTTTCTTT.